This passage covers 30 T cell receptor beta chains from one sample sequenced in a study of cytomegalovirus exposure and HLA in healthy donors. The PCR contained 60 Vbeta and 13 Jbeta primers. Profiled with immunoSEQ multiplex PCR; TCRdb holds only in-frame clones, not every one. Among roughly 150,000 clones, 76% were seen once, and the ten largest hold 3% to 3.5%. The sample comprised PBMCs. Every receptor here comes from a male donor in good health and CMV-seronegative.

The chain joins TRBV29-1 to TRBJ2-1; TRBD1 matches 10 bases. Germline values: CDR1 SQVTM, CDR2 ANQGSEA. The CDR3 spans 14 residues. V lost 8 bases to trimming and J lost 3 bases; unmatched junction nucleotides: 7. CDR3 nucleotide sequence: TGCAGCCACCCCGGGACAGGGGTCTACAATGAGCAGTTCTTC. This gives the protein CSHPGTGVYNEQFF.

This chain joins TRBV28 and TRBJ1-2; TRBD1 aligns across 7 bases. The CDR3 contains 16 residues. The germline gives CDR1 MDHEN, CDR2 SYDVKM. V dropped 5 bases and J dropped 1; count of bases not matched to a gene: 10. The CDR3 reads CASSAHSGTDNYGYTF. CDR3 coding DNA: TGTGCCAGCAGTGCCCACTCCGGGACAGATAACTATGGCTACACCTTC.

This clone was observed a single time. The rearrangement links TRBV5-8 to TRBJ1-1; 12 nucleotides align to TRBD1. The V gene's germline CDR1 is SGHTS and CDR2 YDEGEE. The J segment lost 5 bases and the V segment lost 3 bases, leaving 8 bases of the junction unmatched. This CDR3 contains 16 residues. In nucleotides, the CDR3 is TGTGCCAGCAGCTCCCGGGACAGGGGGCGAAGGACTGAAGCTTTCTTT. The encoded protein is CASSSRDRGRRTEAFF.

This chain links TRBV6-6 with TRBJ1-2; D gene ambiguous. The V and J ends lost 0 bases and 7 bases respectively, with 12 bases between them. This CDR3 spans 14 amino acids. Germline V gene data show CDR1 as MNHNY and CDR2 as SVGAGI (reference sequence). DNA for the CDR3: TGTGCCAGCAGTTACTCGATTAGCGGTCCTGGCTACACCTTC. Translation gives CASSYSISGPGYTF.

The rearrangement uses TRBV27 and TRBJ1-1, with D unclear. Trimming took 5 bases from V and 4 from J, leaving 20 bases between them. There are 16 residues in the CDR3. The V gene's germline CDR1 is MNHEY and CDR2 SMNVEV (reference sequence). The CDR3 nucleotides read TGTGCCAGCAGTAGGAGGGCAGACCCTCGAGCCACTGAAGCTTTCTTT. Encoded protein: CASSRRADPRATEAFF.

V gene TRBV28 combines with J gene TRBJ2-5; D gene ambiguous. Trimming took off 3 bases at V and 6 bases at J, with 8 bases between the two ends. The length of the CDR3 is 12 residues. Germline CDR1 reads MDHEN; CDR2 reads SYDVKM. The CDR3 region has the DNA TGTGCCAGCAGTTTTCCGGAGAAGACCCAGTACTTC. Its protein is CASSFPEKTQYF. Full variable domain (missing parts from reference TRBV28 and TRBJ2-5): DVKVTQSSRYLVKRTGEKVFLECVQDMDHENMFWYRQDPGLGLRLIYFSYDVKMKEKGDIPEGYSVSREKKERFSLILESASTNQTSMYLCASSFPEKTQYFGPGTRLLVL.

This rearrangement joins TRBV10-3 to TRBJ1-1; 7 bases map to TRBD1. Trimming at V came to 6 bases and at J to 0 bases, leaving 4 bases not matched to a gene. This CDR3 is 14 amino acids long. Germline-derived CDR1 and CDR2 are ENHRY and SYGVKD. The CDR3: CAIRMGQMNTEAFF. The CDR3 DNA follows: TGTGCCATCAGGATGGGACAGATGAACACTGAAGCTTTCTTT.

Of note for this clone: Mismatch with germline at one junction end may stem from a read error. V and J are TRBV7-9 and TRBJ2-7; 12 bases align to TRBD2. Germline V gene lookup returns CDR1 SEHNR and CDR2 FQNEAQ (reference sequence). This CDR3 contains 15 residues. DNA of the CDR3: TGTGCCGGAAGACTAGCGGGAGCTCCATCCTCCGAGCAGTACTTC. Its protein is CAGRLAGAPSSEQYF.

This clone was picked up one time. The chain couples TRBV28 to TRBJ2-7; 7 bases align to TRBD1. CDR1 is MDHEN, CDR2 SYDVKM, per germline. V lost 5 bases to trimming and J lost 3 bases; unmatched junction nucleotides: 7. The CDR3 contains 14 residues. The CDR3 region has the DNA TGTGCCAGCAGTCCAAAGACAGGGAGCTACGAGCAGTACTTC. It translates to CASSPKTGSYEQYF.

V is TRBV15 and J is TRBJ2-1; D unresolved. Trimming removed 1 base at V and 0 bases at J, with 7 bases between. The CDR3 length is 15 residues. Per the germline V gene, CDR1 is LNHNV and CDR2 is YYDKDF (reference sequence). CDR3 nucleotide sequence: TGTGCCACCAGCAGAGCACTGAGCTCCTACAATGAGCAGTTCTTC. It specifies CATSRALSSYNEQFF.

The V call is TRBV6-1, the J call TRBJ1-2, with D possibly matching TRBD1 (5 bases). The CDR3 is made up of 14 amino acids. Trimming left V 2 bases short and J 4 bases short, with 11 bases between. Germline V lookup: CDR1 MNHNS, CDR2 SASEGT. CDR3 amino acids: CASSESGAAYGYTF. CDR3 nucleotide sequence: TGTGCCAGCAGTGAAAGCGGGGCAGCCTATGGCTACACCTTC.

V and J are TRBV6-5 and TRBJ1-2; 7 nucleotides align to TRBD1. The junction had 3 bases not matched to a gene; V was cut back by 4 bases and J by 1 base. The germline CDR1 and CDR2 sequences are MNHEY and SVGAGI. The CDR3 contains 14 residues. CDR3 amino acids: CASSSGGRNYGYTF. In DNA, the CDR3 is TGTGCCAGCAGTTCAGGGGGGCGTAACTATGGCTACACCTTC.

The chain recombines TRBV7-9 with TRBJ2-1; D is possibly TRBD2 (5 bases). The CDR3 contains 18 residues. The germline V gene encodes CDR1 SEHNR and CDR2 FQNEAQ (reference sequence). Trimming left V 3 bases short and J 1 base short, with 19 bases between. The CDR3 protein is CASSFAWTARKSYNEQFF. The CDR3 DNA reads TGTGCCAGCAGCTTTGCATGGACTGCGAGGAAGTCCTACAATGAGCAGTTCTTC. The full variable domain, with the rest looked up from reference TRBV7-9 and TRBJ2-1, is DTGVSQNPRHKITKRGQNVTFRCDPISEHNRLYWYRQTLGQGPEFLTYFQNEAQLEKSRLLSDRFSAERPKGSFSTLEIQRTEQGDSAMYLCASSFAWTARKSYNEQFFGPGTRLTVL.

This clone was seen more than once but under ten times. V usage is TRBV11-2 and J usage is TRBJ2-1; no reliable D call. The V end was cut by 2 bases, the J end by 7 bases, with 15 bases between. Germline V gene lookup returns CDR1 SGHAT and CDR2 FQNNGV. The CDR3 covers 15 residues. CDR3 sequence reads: CASSLSPGDRNEQFF. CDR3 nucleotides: TGTGCCAGCAGCTTATCCCCCGGAGATCGTAATGAGCAGTTCTTC. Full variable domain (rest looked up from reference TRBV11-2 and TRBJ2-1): EAGVAQSPRYKIIEKRQSVAFWCNPISGHATLYWYQQILGQGPKLLIQFQNNGVVDDSQLPKDRFSAERLKGVDSTLKIQPAKLEDSAVYLCASSLSPGDRNEQFFGPGTRLTVL.

The CDR3 region is CASRAVAGGRKTQYF. CDR3 coding DNA: TGTGCCAGCAGAGCTGTAGCGGGGGGCCGGAAGACCCAGTACTTC. The chain recombines TRBV27 with TRBJ2-5; 10 bases align to TRBD2. CDR3 size: 15 residues. Germline values: CDR1 MNHEY, CDR2 SMNVEV (reference sequence). J gave up 6 bases and V 6 bases, and 10 bases lay outside the gene matches.

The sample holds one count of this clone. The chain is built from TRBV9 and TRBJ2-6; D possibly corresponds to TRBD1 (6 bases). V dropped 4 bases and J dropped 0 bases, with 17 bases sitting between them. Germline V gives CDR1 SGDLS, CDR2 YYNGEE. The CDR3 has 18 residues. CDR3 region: CASSPWTAGASGANVLTF. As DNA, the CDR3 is TGTGCCAGCAGCCCGTGGACAGCAGGGGCCTCTGGGGCCAACGTCCTGACTTTC.

The CDR3 DNA reads TGTGCTAGTGAGAGGGGGACTAGCGGGAGAAGCACAGATACGCAGTATTTT. Translated: CASERGTSGRSTDTQYF. The chain employs TRBV7-7 and TRBJ2-3; 14 bases match TRBD2. Germline lookup yields CDR1 SSHAT and CDR2 FNYEAQ (reference sequence). This CDR3 is 17 amino acids long.

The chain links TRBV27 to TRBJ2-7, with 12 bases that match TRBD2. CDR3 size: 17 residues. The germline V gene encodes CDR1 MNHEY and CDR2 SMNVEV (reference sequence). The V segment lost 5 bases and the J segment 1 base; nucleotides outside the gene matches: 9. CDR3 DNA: TGTGCCAGCAGTACGGAGTTACTAGCGGGAGGATCCTACGAGCAGTACTTC. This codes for CASSTELLAGGSYEQYF.

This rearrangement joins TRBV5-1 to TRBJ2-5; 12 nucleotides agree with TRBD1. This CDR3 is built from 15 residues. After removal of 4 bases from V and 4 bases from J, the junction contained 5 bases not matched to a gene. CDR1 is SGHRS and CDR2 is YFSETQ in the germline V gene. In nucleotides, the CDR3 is TGCGCCAGCAGCCCGGGACAGGGGGCGTCAGAGACCCAGTACTTC. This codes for CASSPGQGASETQYF.

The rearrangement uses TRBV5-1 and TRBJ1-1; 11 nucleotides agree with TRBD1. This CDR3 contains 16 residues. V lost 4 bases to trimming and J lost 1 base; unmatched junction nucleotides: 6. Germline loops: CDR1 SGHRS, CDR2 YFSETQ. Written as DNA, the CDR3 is TGCGCCAGCAGCACGGGACAGGGGGGACGGAACACTGAAGCTTTCTTT. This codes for CASSTGQGGRNTEAFF.

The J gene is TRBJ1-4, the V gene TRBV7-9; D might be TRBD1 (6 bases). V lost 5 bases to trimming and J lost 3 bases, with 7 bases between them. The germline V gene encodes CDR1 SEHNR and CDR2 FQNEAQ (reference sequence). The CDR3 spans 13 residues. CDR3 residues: CASSRQANEKLFF. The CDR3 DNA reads TGTGCCAGCAGCAGACAGGCTAATGAAAAACTGTTTTTT.

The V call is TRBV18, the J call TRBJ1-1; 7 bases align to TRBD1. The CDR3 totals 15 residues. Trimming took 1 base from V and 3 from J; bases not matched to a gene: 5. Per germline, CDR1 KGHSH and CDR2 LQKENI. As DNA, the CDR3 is TGTGCCAGCTCACCACGCCCAGGGGGGTACACTGAAGCTTTCTTT. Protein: CASSPRPGGYTEAFF.

CDR3 in DNA: TGTGCCAGCAGTTTATTTAGCGGGAGTCTGAACTATGGCTACACCTTC. Its translation is CASSLFSGSLNYGYTF. This chain uses TRBV28 with TRBJ1-2; D unclear. CDR1 and CDR2 from the germline V gene are MDHEN and SYDVKM. Trimming stripped 1 base from V and 2 bases from J, with 14 bases between. The CDR3 has 16 amino acids.

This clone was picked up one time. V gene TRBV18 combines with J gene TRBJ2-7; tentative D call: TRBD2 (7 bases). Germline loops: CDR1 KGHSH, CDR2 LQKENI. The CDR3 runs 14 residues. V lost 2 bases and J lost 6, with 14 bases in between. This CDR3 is CASSPSAGEGEQYF. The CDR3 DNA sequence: TGTGCCAGCTCACCAAGTGCAGGGGAGGGCGAGCAGTACTTC.

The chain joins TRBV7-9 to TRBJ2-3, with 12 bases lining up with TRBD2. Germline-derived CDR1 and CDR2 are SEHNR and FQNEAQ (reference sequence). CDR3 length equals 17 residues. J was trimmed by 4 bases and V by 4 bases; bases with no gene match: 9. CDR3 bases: TGTGCCAGCAGCTCCCCACTAGCGGGAGGTCGTGCAGATACGCAGTATTTT. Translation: CASSSPLAGGRADTQYF.

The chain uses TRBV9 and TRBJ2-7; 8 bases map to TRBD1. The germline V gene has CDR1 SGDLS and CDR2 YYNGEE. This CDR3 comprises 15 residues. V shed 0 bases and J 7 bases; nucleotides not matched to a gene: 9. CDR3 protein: CASSVGGTGGLEQYF. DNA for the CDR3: TGTGCCAGCAGCGTAGGGGGAACAGGGGGATTGGAGCAGTACTTC.

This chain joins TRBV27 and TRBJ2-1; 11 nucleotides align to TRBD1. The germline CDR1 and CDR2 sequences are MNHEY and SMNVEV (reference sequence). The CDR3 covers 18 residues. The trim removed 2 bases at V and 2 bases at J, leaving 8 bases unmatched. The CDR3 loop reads CASSLGTGGDSTYNEQFF. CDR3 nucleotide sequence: TGTGCCAGCAGTTTAGGGACAGGGGGAGATTCGACCTACAATGAGCAGTTCTTC.

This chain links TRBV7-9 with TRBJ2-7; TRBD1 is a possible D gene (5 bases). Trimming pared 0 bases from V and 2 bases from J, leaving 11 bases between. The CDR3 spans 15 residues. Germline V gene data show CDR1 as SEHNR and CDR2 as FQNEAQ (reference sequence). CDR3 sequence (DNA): TGTGCCAGCAGCTTAGCAGGGGCTCCCACCTACGAGCAGTACTTC. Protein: CASSLAGAPTYEQYF. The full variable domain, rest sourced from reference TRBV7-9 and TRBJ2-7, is DTGVSQNPRHKITKRGQNVTFRCDPISEHNRLYWYRQTLGQGPEFLTYFQNEAQLEKSRLLSDRFSAERPKGSFSTLEIQRTEQGDSAMYLCASSLAGAPTYEQYFGPGTRLTVT.

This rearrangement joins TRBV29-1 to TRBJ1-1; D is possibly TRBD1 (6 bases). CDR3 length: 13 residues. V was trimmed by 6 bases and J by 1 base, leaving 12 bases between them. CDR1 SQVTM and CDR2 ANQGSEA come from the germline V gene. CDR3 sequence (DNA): TGCAGCGTGCTTACGGACAGGAACACTGAAGCTTTCTTT. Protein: CSVLTDRNTEAFF.

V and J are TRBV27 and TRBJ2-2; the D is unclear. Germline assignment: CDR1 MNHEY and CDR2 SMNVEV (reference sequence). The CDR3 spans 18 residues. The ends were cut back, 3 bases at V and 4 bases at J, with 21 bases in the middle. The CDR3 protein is CASSFLTSTPASTGELFF. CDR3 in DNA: TGTGCCAGCAGTTTTCTTACCTCGACACCCGCGAGCACCGGGGAGCTGTTTTTT.